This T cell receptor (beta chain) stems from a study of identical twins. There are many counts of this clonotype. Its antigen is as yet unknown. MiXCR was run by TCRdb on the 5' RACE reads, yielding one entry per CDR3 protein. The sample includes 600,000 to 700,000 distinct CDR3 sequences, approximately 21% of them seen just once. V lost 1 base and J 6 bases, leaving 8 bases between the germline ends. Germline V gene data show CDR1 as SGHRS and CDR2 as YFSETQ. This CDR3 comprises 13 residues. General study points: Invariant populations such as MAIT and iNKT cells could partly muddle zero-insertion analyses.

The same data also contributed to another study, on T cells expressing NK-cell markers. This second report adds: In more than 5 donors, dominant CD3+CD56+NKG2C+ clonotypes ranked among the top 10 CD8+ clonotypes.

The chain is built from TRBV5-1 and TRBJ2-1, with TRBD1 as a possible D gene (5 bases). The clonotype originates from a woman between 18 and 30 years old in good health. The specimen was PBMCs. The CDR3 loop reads CASSLQTANEQFF. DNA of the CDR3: TGCGCCAGCAGCTTGCAGACAGCCAATGAGCAGTTCTTC.